The entry below describes one T cell receptor beta chain. The sample belongs to a study of blood T cell repertoires in COVID-19. Study information: The United States, Italy and Spain provided the acute and convalescent COVID-19 samples. PBMCs, B-cell-depleted T cells, or T cells provided the cDNA or gDNA that made up the material.

In the original analysis: Amplifying reference gene primers gave estimates of nucleated cell counts. Repertoires were generated with immunoSEQ multiplex PCR, while TCRdb's copy carries only in-frame clones and drops some. V and J calls and clone size follow that table, whereas D and trimming were derived from the DNA. This sample has under 450,000 clones, with 70% to 90% found just once. Those enrolled in Seattle joined during active infection and were followed longitudinally afterward. This sequence originates from a woman aged 45 to 65 with COVID-19, enrolled during active disease. The specimen was peripheral blood.

CDR3 amino acids: CASEPGTDSKAFF. The CDR3 nucleotides are TGTGCCAGTGAGCCCGGGACAGACTCCAAAGCTTTCTTT. The rearrangement links TRBV19 to TRBJ1-1, with TRBD1 matching over 7 bases. V dropped 8 bases and J dropped 9; count of bases not matched to a gene: 12. Germline values: CDR1 LNHDA, CDR2 SQIVND (reference sequence). The CDR3 is 13 residues long.